This TCR beta chain originates from a study of PD-1 blockade in classical Hodgkin lymphoma. General observations from the study: Repertoire differences have undefined causes, possibly disease activity or prior therapy. A significant rise in TCR diversity by C4D1 was seen for CD4+ but not CD8+ cells.

This clone was recorded only once. The antigen remains unidentified. The method was immunoSEQ multiplex PCR; TCRdb's version includes in-frame clones alone and lacks a portion of them. This sample carries roughly 28,000 clones, 70% of them seen once, and the ten largest clones take more than 25%. The patients all showed relapse after autologous stem cell transplantation, while their brentuximab vedotin exposure varied. This CDR3 contains 13 residues. V lost 3 bases and J lost 4, with 6 bases in between. Germline lookup yields CDR1 MDHEN and CDR2 SYDVKM. This sample comprised peripheral blood mononuclear cells (PBMCs), obtained before the second cycle of nivolumab. V gene TRBV28 combines with J gene TRBJ2-2; D uncertain. The source is a human donor with classical Hodgkin lymphoma. CDR3 nucleotides: TGTGCCAGCAGTTTCGTTCGCACCGGGGAGCTGTTTTTT. Translation: CASSFVRTGELFF. Variable domain in full (rest from reference TRBV28 and TRBJ2-2): DVKVTQSSRYLVKRTGEKVFLECVQDMDHENMFWYRQDPGLGLRLIYFSYDVKMKEKGDIPEGYSVSREKKERFSLILESASTNQTSMYLCASSFVRTGELFFGEGSRLTVL.